This TCR beta chain is from a study of identical twins. One entry per CDR3 protein results from TCRdb running MiXCR on the 5' RACE reads. The sample contains 250,000 or so distinct CDR3 sequences, around 8% of which appear only once. The CDR3 has 15 amino acids. Trimming removed 2 bases from V and 0 bases from J, with 9 bases in between. Germline V gene lookup returns CDR1 KGHDR and CDR2 SFDVKD. The same sample was also studied in work on yellow fever vaccine responses in identical twins.

The source is a woman aged 18 to 35 in good health. The chain links TRBV24-1 to TRBJ1-2, with D maybe TRBD1 (5 bases). The sample comprised CD8+ T cells sorted from blood. The CDR3 DNA follows: TGTGCCACCAGTGATTCGGACATAGCTAACTATGGCTACACCTTC. Translation gives CATSDSDIANYGYTF.